This T cell receptor (beta chain) was identified during a study of cytomegalovirus exposure and HLA in healthy donors. The study's findings and limits: An analysis done earlier found most TCR beta V segments productive about 90% or about 30% of the time. An analysis was carried out at a later point. It showed that HLA-associated TCR beta chains were more clonally expanded than equally common non-associated chains. Later on, an analysis tied roughly 17,000 TCR beta sequences to HLA alleles at 0.05 false discovery rate.

Trimming at V came to 4 bases and at J to 0 bases, leaving 5 bases not matched to a gene. The germline V gene has CDR1 SGHRS and CDR2 YFSETQ. There are 16 residues in the CDR3. PCR primers comprised 60 Vbeta and 13 Jbeta primers. The assay was immunoSEQ multiplex PCR, and TCRdb's table has in-frame clones only and misses some. The data contain approximately 160,000 clones, 82% of them singletons. This clone was picked up a small number of times. Its antigen is still unknown. The sample was PBMCs. This sequence joins TRBV5-1 and TRBJ1-4; the match to TRBD1 covers 8 bases. The sequence came from a girl aged 2 to 9 in good health and CMV-seropositive. The CDR3 here is CASSPYRGATNEKLFF. The CDR3 coding sequence is TGCGCCAGCAGCCCATACAGGGGGGCAACTAATGAAAAACTGTTTTTT.